What follows are 28 T cell receptor beta chains derived from one specimen sequenced in a study of blood T cell repertoires in COVID-19. Some clones are missing from TCRdb's copy, which holds only in-frame ones; the method was immunoSEQ multiplex PCR. In the table there are some 340,000 clones, roughly 87% of which are singletons. The sequencing input was PBMCs or T cells enriched from blood (not recorded which). These receptors were collected from a woman between 50 and 59 years old who had recovered from COVID-19.

The V and J genes are TRBV10-3 and TRBJ2-2, with 12 positions matching TRBD2. The J segment lost 4 bases and the V segment lost 6 bases, leaving 9 bases of the junction unmatched. The CDR3 covers 17 residues. Germline lookup yields CDR1 ENHRY and CDR2 SYGVKD. CDR3 DNA: TGTGCCATCAGCGGGACTAGCGGGCCGTCGGGCACCGGGGAGCTGTTTTTT. This translates into CAISGTSGPSGTGELFF.

V gene TRBV29-1 combines with J gene TRBJ2-1; 7 bases fit TRBD2. The CDR3 is 15 amino acids. The J segment lost 0 bases and the V segment lost 1 base, leaving 3 bases of the junction unmatched. Germline CDR1 reads SQVTM; CDR2 reads ANQGSEA. In DNA form, the CDR3 reads TGCAGCGTTGAAGCTCTAGCGGTCTCCTACAATGAGCAGTTCTTC. It encodes CSVEALAVSYNEQFF.

The rearrangement uses TRBV5-1 and TRBJ2-1; the D gene is possibly TRBD2 (6 bases). With 0 bases removed from V and 4 bases from J, the gap between germline ends came to 11 bases. This CDR3 has 15 amino acids. Germline values: CDR1 SGHRS, CDR2 YFSETQ. CDR3 DNA: TGCGCCAGCAGCTTGGAGGGACTGGGATACAATGAGCAGTTCTTC. As protein: CASSLEGLGYNEQFF.

The chain joins TRBV5-1 to TRBJ1-2, with 8 bases lining up with TRBD1. The J segment lost 2 bases and the V segment lost 2 bases, leaving 5 bases of the junction unmatched. CDR1 and CDR2 from the germline V gene are SGHRS and YFSETQ. This CDR3 spans 15 amino acids. The CDR3 sequence: CASSFAGGANYGYTF. The DNA for the CDR3 is TGCGCCAGCAGCTTCGCAGGGGGCGCGAACTATGGCTACACCTTC.

The rearrangement joins TRBV4-2 to TRBJ2-1; 9 nucleotides match TRBD1. Germline V gene lookup returns CDR1 LGHNA and CDR2 YNFKEQ. This CDR3 has 15 amino acids. With 3 bases clipped from V and 4 bases from J, the junction kept 4 bases outside the gene matches. The CDR3 region has the DNA TGTGCCAGCAGCCAGGGACAGGGACCTTACAATGAGCAGTTCTTC. Its protein is CASSQGQGPYNEQFF.

The genes are TRBV5-1 and TRBJ2-2; D gene uncertain. The CDR3 has 15 amino acids. Germline CDR1 reads SGHRS; CDR2 reads YFSETQ. The ends were cut back, 0 bases at V and 2 bases at J, with 8 bases in the middle. DNA of the CDR3: TGCGCCAGCAGCTTGGACTACCGAAACACCGGGGAGCTGTTTTTT. Amino acids: CASSLDYRNTGELFF.

The chain joins TRBV10-3 to TRBJ2-2; D is possibly TRBD1 (5 bases). The CDR3 extends over 13 amino acids. The germline V and J ends were trimmed by 5 bases and 7 bases, with 11 bases remaining between them. Germline V gene sequence: CDR1 ENHRY, CDR2 SYGVKD. Here the CDR3 DNA reads TGTGCCATCAGTCCCAGGGCTGGCGGGGAGCTGTTTTTT. This translates into CAISPRAGGELFF.

This clone has just one count. Here the CDR3 reads CSASSPNTEAFF. In DNA form, the CDR3 reads TGCAGTGCTAGTAGCCCGAACACTGAAGCTTTCTTT. The rearrangement joins TRBV20-1 to TRBJ1-1; D call uncertain. The V gene's germline CDR1 is DFQATT and CDR2 SNEGSKA (reference sequence). This CDR3 comprises 12 residues. V was clipped by 3 bases and J by 1 base, with 6 bases between them.

The V gene is TRBV7-3, the J gene TRBJ2-1, with D perhaps TRBD2 (5 bases). The germline CDR1 and CDR2 sequences are SGHTA and FQGTGA. Trimming stripped 5 bases from V and 2 bases from J, with 19 bases between. There are 17 residues in the CDR3. This chain's CDR3 is CASSRHHMRAAYNEQFF. The CDR3 DNA reads as TGTGCCAGCAGCCGACACCACATGAGAGCGGCCTACAATGAGCAGTTCTTC.

This chain uses TRBV18 with TRBJ2-1, with D uncertain. Trimming removed 3 bases at V and 8 bases at J, with 11 bases between. Germline V lookup: CDR1 KGHSH, CDR2 LQKENI. The CDR3 spans 13 residues. This chain's CDR3 is CASSPRLGHEQFF. The DNA for the CDR3 is TGTGCCAGCTCACCCCGCTTGGGCCATGAGCAGTTCTTC.

The chain links TRBV4-2 to TRBJ2-2; 9 bases align to TRBD2. Germline V CDR1 and CDR2: LGHNA, YNFKEQ. The V segment lost 1 base and the J segment 1 base; nucleotides outside the gene matches: 1. The CDR3 loop spans 16 amino acids. The CDR3 protein is CASSQASGVNTGELFF. The CDR3 DNA is TGTGCCAGCAGCCAAGCTAGCGGGGTGAACACCGGGGAGCTGTTTTTT.

This clone turned up a few times. The chain joins TRBV6-5 to TRBJ1-1; no definite D call. CDR1 and CDR2 from the germline V gene are MNHEY and SVGAGI. V was shortened by 0 bases and J by 1 base, with 12 bases between the two germline ends. The CDR3 sequence is 16 residues long. The CDR3 DNA reads TGTGCCAGCAGTTACTCCCTGAGGGAGAAGAACACTGAAGCTTTCTTT. Translation: CASSYSLREKNTEAFF.

The sample holds one count of this clone. The chain carries TRBV7-8 and TRBJ2-5; tentatively, D is TRBD2 (6 bases). The CDR3 consists of 15 residues. Germline CDR1 is SGHVS and CDR2 is FQNEAQ. Trimming removed 5 bases from V and 4 bases from J, with 17 bases in between. The CDR3, as DNA: TGTGCCAGCAGCCACCGCTTCCTAGCGCGAGAGACCCAGTACTTC. Translating gives CASSHRFLARETQYF.

The gene calls are TRBV27 and TRBJ2-5; D possibly corresponds to TRBD1 (5 bases). The germline CDR1 and CDR2 sequences are MNHEY and SMNVEV (reference sequence). The CDR3 has 14 residues. V was trimmed by 6 bases and J by 0 bases, leaving 11 bases between them. CDR3 in DNA: TGTGCCAGCAGCCGTCGACAGTACCAAGAGACCCAGTACTTC. It translates to CASSRRQYQETQYF.

This chain links TRBV19 with TRBJ2-7; D remains unclear. The CDR3 extends over 14 amino acids. CDR1 LNHDA and CDR2 SQIVND come from the germline V gene (reference sequence). V gave up 7 bases and J gave up 3 bases, with 16 bases separating them. The DNA for the CDR3 is TGTGCCAGTATTCGCCGTCCCCGGAGCTACGAGCAGTACTTC. This gives the protein CASIRRPRSYEQYF.

The chain joins TRBV15 to TRBJ2-6; D may be TRBD1 (6 bases). CDR3 length: 20 amino acids. Germline CDR1 and CDR2: LNHNV and YYDKDF (reference sequence). Between the trimmed V and J ends, which lost 0 bases and 0 bases, there was a span of 18 bases. The CDR3 here is CATSRDLGRGQNSGANVLTF. DNA of the CDR3: TGTGCCACCAGCAGAGATCTGGGCAGGGGCCAGAACTCTGGGGCCAACGTCCTGACTTTC.

The chain couples TRBV25-1 to TRBJ1-2; D may be TRBD1 (6 bases). The CDR3 spans 14 residues. CDR1 and CDR2 from the germline V gene are MGHDK and SYGVNS. V was cut by 3 bases and J by 4 bases, with 12 bases left in between. The CDR3 bases are TGTGCCAGCAGTGATCCAGGGGCTCTCTATGGCTACACCTTC. Protein product: CASSDPGALYGYTF.

The J gene is TRBJ2-1, the V gene TRBV19, with 8 bases that match TRBD2. The CDR3 has 14 residues. The germline V gene has CDR1 LNHDA and CDR2 SQIVND (reference sequence). The J segment lost 7 bases and the V segment lost 3 bases, leaving 5 bases of the junction unmatched. The CDR3 coding sequence is TGTGCCAGTAGTATCGGCGGGGGGCTGAATGAGCAGTTCTTC. Translated, it gives CASSIGGGLNEQFF. The full variable domain, completed using reference TRBV19 and TRBJ2-1, is DGGITQSPKYLFRKEGQNVTLSCEQNLNHDAMYWYRQDPGQGLRLIYYSQIVNDFQKGDIAEGYSVSREKKESFPLTVTSAQKNPTAFYLCASSIGGGLNEQFFGPGTRLTVL.

CDR3 sequence: CASSPGNKRTGELFF. DNA for the CDR3: TGTGCCAGCAGTCCAGGGAATAAGAGGACCGGGGAGCTGTTTTTT. This chain joins TRBV7-9 and TRBJ2-2, with D possibly being TRBD1 (5 bases). The CDR3 runs to 15 residues. The germline V gene encodes CDR1 SEHNR and CDR2 FQNEAQ (reference sequence). Trimming cost V 6 bases and J 5 bases, with 16 bases left between them.

The chain has TRBV30 and TRBJ2-5, with 9 nucleotides matching TRBD2. Germline V lookup: CDR1 GTSNPN, CDR2 SVGIG (reference sequence). The V gene end was trimmed by 0 bases and the J gene end by 1 base; junction bases not matched to a gene: 12. CDR3 length: 18 residues. As DNA, the CDR3 is TGTGCCTGGAGTGTACCAGCGGGAGGAATAGGGCCCCAAGAGACCCAGTACTTC. Translating it yields CAWSVPAGGIGPQETQYF.

This clone was seen a few times. One junction end does not reproduce the germline sequence, and a read error may be involved. The J gene is TRBJ2-2, the V gene TRBV7-7; 13 nucleotides agree with TRBD2. This CDR3 is built from 17 residues. Per the germline V gene, CDR1 is SSHAT and CDR2 is FNYEAQ (reference sequence). Here the CDR3 reads CASSLSRLAGGTGELFF. The DNA for the CDR3 is TGTGCTAGCAGCTTATCCCGACTAGCGGGGGGTACCGGGGAGCTGTTTTTT. Filled out from reference TRBV7-7 and TRBJ2-2, the complete variable domain reads GAGVSQSPRYKVTKRGQDVTLRCDPISSHATLYWYQQALGQGPEFLTYFNYEAQPDKSGLPSDRFSAERPEGSISTLTIQRTEQRDSAMYRCASSLSRLAGGTGELFFGEGSRLTVL.

The genes are TRBV6-5 and TRBJ1-1; D is unclear. V was shortened by 6 bases and J by 1 base, with 9 bases between the two germline ends. Looked up from germline, CDR1 is MNHEY and CDR2 is SVGAGI. This CDR3 region has 13 residues. DNA of the CDR3: TGTGCCAGCAGGCCCCGGTCGAACACTGAAGCTTTCTTT. It translates to CASRPRSNTEAFF.

This sequence joins TRBV28 and TRBJ1-2, with 7 bases fitting TRBD1. The CDR3 runs 15 residues. In germline, CDR1 is MDHEN, CDR2 SYDVKM. V was pared by 6 bases and J by 0 bases, with 7 bases of the junction left unmatched. CDR3 residues: CASSPTGTANYGYTF. The CDR3 DNA reads as TGTGCCAGCAGCCCGACAGGGACCGCTAACTATGGCTACACCTTC.

The rearrangement joins TRBV7-2 to TRBJ2-2; 10 bases match TRBD1. Looked up from germline, CDR1 is SGHTA and CDR2 is FQGNSA. J was trimmed by 5 bases and V by 6 bases; bases with no gene match: 6. This CDR3 has 15 residues. In DNA, the CDR3 is TGTGCCAGCAGACCGGACAGGGGGGGAACCGGGGAGCTGTTTTTT. Protein product: CASRPDRGGTGELFF.

This chain uses TRBV10-3 with TRBJ1-6; D perhaps matches TRBD1 (6 bases). This CDR3 region has 16 residues. V shed 0 bases and J shed 6 bases, with 12 bases lying between them. The germline V gene has CDR1 ENHRY and CDR2 SYGVKD. CDR3 protein: CAISESGQSSNSPLHF. CDR3 coding DNA: TGTGCCATCAGTGAGTCAGGACAGAGCTCTAATTCACCCCTCCACTTT.

This chain uses TRBV3-1 (or the pseudogene TRBV3-2) with TRBJ2-3, with TRBD2 as a possible D gene (7 bases). Trimming pared 2 bases from V and 4 bases from J, leaving 16 bases between. The germline V gene has CDR1 LGHDT and CDR2 YNNKEL (reference sequence). The CDR3 is 16 residues long. The DNA for the CDR3 is TGTGCCAGCAGCCAAATCTTGGGGGCGGGAGCAGATACGCAGTATTTT. As protein: CASSQILGAGADTQYF.

This chain uses TRBV5-8 with TRBJ2-4; the D gene is possibly TRBD2 (6 bases). From germline, CDR1 is SGHTS and CDR2 YDEGEE. This CDR3 has 15 residues. The V gene lost 0 bases and the J gene lost 7 bases, with 14 bases spanning the gap. The CDR3 region is CASSLAREMGNIQYF. The DNA for the CDR3 is TGTGCCAGCAGCTTGGCCCGGGAGATGGGTAACATTCAGTACTTC.

V usage is TRBV19 and J usage is TRBJ2-1, with 7 bases lining up with TRBD2. V lost 7 bases and J lost 13; bases outside the gene matches: 16. The CDR3 runs to 14 residues. The V gene's germline CDR1 is LNHDA and CDR2 SQIVND (reference sequence). CDR3: CASTARGSGYFQFF. The CDR3 DNA sequence: TGTGCCAGTACCGCTCGGGGTAGCGGGTACTTTCAGTTCTTC.